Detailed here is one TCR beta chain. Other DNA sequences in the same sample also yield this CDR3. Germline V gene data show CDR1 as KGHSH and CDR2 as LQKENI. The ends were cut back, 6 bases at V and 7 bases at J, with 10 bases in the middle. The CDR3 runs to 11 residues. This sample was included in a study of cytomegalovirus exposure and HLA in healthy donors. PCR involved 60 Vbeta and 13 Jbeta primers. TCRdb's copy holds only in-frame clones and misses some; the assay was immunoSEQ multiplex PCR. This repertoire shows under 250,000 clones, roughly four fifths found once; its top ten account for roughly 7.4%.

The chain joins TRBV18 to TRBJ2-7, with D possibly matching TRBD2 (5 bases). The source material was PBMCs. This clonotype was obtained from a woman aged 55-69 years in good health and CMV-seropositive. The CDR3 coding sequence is TGTGCCAGCTCCCCCTCGGGAGAGCAGTACTTC. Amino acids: CASSPSGEQYF. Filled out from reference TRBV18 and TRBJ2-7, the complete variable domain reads NAGVMQNPRHLVRRRGQEARLRCSPMKGHSHVYWYRQLPEEGLKFMVYLQKENIIDESGMPKERFSAEFPKEGPSILRIQQVVRGDSAAYFCASSPSGEQYFGPGTRLTVT.